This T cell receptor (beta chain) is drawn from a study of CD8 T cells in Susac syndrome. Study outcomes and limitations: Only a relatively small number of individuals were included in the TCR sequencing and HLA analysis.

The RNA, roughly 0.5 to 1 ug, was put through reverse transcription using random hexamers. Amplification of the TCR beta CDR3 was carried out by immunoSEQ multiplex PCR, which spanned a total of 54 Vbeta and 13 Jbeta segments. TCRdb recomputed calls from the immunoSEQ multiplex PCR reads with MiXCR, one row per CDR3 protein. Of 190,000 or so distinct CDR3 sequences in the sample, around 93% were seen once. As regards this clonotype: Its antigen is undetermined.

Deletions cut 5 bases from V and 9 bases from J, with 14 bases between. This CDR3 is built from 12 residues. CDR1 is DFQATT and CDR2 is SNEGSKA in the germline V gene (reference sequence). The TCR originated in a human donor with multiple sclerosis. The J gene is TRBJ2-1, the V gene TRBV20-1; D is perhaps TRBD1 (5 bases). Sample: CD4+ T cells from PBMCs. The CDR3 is CSAPRQDIEQFF. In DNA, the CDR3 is TGCAGTGCTCCCCGGCAGGACATTGAGCAGTTCTTC.